These T cell receptor beta chains were read from a single sample in a study of cytomegalovirus exposure and HLA in healthy donors. The protocol was immunoSEQ multiplex PCR, while the TCRdb copy is restricted to in-frame clones and leaves out a portion. The sample comprises around 130,000 clones, about 69% of which are singletons, and roughly 3.1% rests with the top ten. The sample was PBMCs. Receptors originate from a man aged 25 to 40 in good health and CMV-seronegative. The CDR3 runs from the conserved cysteine through the conserved F or W. The D gene is left open where the match is weak. A clone size is listed for some rows: how often the clone was seen (once, few, many), or a class if it is expanded.

V: TRBV5-1
D: TRBD1
J: TRBJ2-1
size: NA
DNA: TGCGCCAGCAGCTTGGCCAGGGGACAGGGGGACAATGAGCAGTTCTTC
CDR3: CASSLARGQGDNEQFF

V: TRBV18
D: TRBD2
J: TRBJ2-7
size: NA
DNA: TGTGCCAGCTCACCACGACAACTAGCGGGGGGGCCGGAGGAGCAGTACTTC
CDR3: CASSPRQLAGGPEEQYF

V: TRBV9
D: NA
J: TRBJ2-1
size: NA
DNA: TGTGCCAGCAGTGAGAGCGGTAACTCCTACAATGAGCAGTTCTTC
CDR3: CASSESGNSYNEQFF

V: TRBV4-3
D: NA
J: TRBJ2-2
size: once
DNA: TGCGCCAGCAGCCAAGCGAGTGGCAGGGCCGGGGAGCTGTTTTTT
CDR3: CASSQASGRAGELFF

V: TRBV19
D: NA
J: TRBJ1-2
size: NA
DNA: TGTGCCAGCCAATTGGAGGGTGGCTACACCTTC
CDR3: CASQLEGGYTF

V: TRBV7-8
D: NA
J: TRBJ2-5
size: NA
DNA: TGTGCCAGCAGCTTAGTTCAACTAGGAGGGGAGTCGGAGACCCAGTACTTC
CDR3: CASSLVQLGGESETQYF

V: TRBV20-1
D: NA
J: TRBJ2-7
size: NA
DNA: TGCAGTGCTAGAGGGCCCGAGCAGTACTTC
CDR3: CSARGPEQYF

V: TRBV7-9
D: TRBD2
J: TRBJ2-7
size: NA
DNA: TGTGCCAGCAGCCCAGGCGGGGGAATGAACGAGCAGTACTTC
CDR3: CASSPGGGMNEQYF

V: TRBV27
D: TRBD2
J: TRBJ2-1
size: NA
DNA: TGTGCCAGCAGTTTTACACCTAGCGGGGGGAATAATGAGCAGTTCTTC
CDR3: CASSFTPSGGNNEQFF

V: TRBV4-2
D: TRBD2
J: TRBJ2-1
size: NA
DNA: TGTGCCAGCAGTGGGCGGGGGGGCCTAAGTGAGCAGTTCTTC
CDR3: CASSGRGGLSEQFF

V: TRBV7-9
D: TRBD2
J: TRBJ2-5
size: NA
DNA: TGTGCCAGCAGCTTAGGGGCAGCGGGACGGGAGACCCAGTACTTC
CDR3: CASSLGAAGRETQYF

V: TRBV7-2
D: NA
J: TRBJ1-3
size: NA
DNA: TGTGCCAGCAGCTTAGTGGGCACAGGGCACTCTGGAAACACCATATATTTT
CDR3: CASSLVGTGHSGNTIYF

V: TRBV4-3
D: NA
J: TRBJ1-1
size: NA
DNA: TGCGCCAGCAGCCATGTCGGAGAGGAGCACACTGAAGCTTTCTTT
CDR3: CASSHVGEEHTEAFF

V: TRBV27
D: NA
J: TRBJ2-3
size: NA
DNA: TGTGCCAGCAGTTTCTCCCGCGACGGGGATACGCAGTATTTT
CDR3: CASSFSRDGDTQYF

V: TRBV6-1
D: TRBD1
J: TRBJ2-3
size: NA
DNA: TGTGCCAGCAGCGAAATGACAGGGTCCGGGGATACGCAGTATTTT
CDR3: CASSEMTGSGDTQYF

V: TRBV6-1
D: NA
J: TRBJ1-3
size: few
DNA: TGTGCCAGCAGGGGAGTTAGCTCTGGAAACACCATATATTTT
CDR3: CASRGVSSGNTIYF

V: TRBV10-3
D: NA
J: TRBJ1-4
size: NA
DNA: TGTGCCACCAAGTCGCGGGCCGAGAGTGAAAAACTGTTTTTT
CDR3: CATKSRAESEKLFF

V: TRBV27
D: NA
J: TRBJ2-7
size: NA
DNA: TGTGCCAGCAATCCCCTAGGGGGATCCTACGAGCAGTACTTC
CDR3: CASNPLGGSYEQYF

V: TRBV28
D: TRBD1
J: TRBJ1-2
size: once
DNA: TGTGCCAGCAGTTCGGGACAGAACTATGGCTACACCTTC
CDR3: CASSSGQNYGYTF

V: TRBV2
D: NA
J: TRBJ2-3
size: NA
DNA: TGTGCCAGCAGTTTCGGGGGTGTAGATACGCAGTATTTT
CDR3: CASSFGGVDTQYF

V: TRBV28
D: TRBD2
J: TRBJ2-1
size: NA
DNA: TGTGCCAGCAACCCTCAGCGGGGGCTTGACAATGAGCAGTTCTTC
CDR3: CASNPQRGLDNEQFF

V: TRBV11-2
D: NA
J: TRBJ1-3
size: NA
DNA: TGTGCCAGCCGCAGGATCTCTGGAAACACCATATATTTT
CDR3: CASRRISGNTIYF

V: TRBV6-5
D: NA
J: TRBJ1-1
size: few
DNA: TGTGCCAGCAGTTACTCGACCCAGGGGACTGAAGCTTTCTTT
CDR3: CASSYSTQGTEAFF

V: TRBV7-6
D: TRBD2
J: TRBJ2-7
size: NA
DNA: TGTGCCAGCAGCTCAGGTGGTACCGGGACTAGCGTTTACGAGCAGTACTTC
CDR3: CASSSGGTGTSVYEQYF

V: TRBV6-5
D: TRBD1
J: TRBJ1-4
size: NA
DNA: TGTGCCAGCCGGGACAGGGGCAATAATGAAAAACTGTTTTTT
CDR3: CASRDRGNNEKLFF

V: TRBV27
D: TRBD1
J: TRBJ2-3
size: NA
DNA: TGTGCCAGCAGCATACAGGGGGCGACGGATACGCAGTATTTT
CDR3: CASSIQGATDTQYF

V: TRBV28
D: NA
J: TRBJ1-1
size: NA
DNA: TGTGCCAGCAGGGAACAGGGCTGGAACACTGAAGCTTTCTTT
CDR3: CASREQGWNTEAFF

V: TRBV29-1
D: TRBD1
J: TRBJ2-7
size: NA
DNA: TGCAGCGTTGTCGGTACAGGGGGCTGGTCCTACGAGCAGTACTTC
CDR3: CSVVGTGGWSYEQYF

V: TRBV6-5
D: NA
J: TRBJ2-4
size: NA
DNA: TGTGCCAGCAGTTTCGGACAAAAAAACATTCAGTACTTC
CDR3: CASSFGQKNIQYF

V: TRBV4-2
D: TRBD1
J: TRBJ2-7
size: NA
DNA: TGTGCCAGCAGCCAAGATAGGACAGGGGGTTCCTACGAGCAGTACTTC
CDR3: CASSQDRTGGSYEQYF

V: TRBV9
D: TRBD1
J: TRBJ1-4
size: NA
DNA: TGTGCCAGCAGCGTAGCGTCAGGGGGAGGCGAAAAACTGTTTTTT
CDR3: CASSVASGGGEKLFF

V: TRBV6-5
D: NA
J: TRBJ2-1
size: NA
DNA: TGTGCCAGCAGTTCCCCGGGTAGCAATGAGCAGTTCTTC
CDR3: CASSSPGSNEQFF

V: TRBV7-2
D: TRBD2
J: TRBJ2-1
size: NA
DNA: TGTGCCAGCAGACCGACTAGCGGGGGGTTCAATGAGCAGTTCTTC
CDR3: CASRPTSGGFNEQFF

V: TRBV19
D: TRBD1
J: TRBJ1-1
size: NA
DNA: TGTGCCAGCAGGGGGTTTTCGGACACTGAAGCTTTCTTT
CDR3: CASRGFSDTEAFF

V: TRBV5-4
D: NA
J: TRBJ2-2
size: NA
DNA: TGTGCCAGCAGCTTAAATAAACAGAACACCGGGGAGCTGTTTTTT
CDR3: CASSLNKQNTGELFF

V: TRBV27
D: NA
J: TRBJ2-2
size: NA
DNA: TGTGCCAGCAGTTTTGTAGGAGCCGGGGAGCTGTTTTTT
CDR3: CASSFVGAGELFF

V: TRBV6-5
D: NA
J: TRBJ2-3
size: few
DNA: TGTGCCAGCAGTTACGGGGGGGCCACAGATACGCAGTATTTT
CDR3: CASSYGGATDTQYF

V: TRBV5-5
D: TRBD2
J: TRBJ2-3
size: NA
DNA: TGTGCCAGCAGCTTAGGGGCGGGAGGGAGCACAGATACGCAGTATTTT
CDR3: CASSLGAGGSTDTQYF

V: TRBV4-3
D: TRBD1
J: TRBJ2-1
size: NA
DNA: TGCGCCAGCAGCCAAGAAAATCCTGGTGGGCCTGGGACAGGGGTCAATGAGCAGTTCTTC
CDR3: CASSQENPGGPGTGVNEQFF

V: TRBV6-5
D: NA
J: TRBJ2-1
size: NA
DNA: TGTGCCAGCAGTTACTGGACAAACCGATTGGCTGAGCAGTTCTTC
CDR3: CASSYWTNRLAEQFF

V: TRBV19
D: TRBD1
J: TRBJ2-2
size: NA
DNA: TGTGCCAGTAGTATTGCAGGGGGTGCCGGGGAGCTGTTTTTT
CDR3: CASSIAGGAGELFF